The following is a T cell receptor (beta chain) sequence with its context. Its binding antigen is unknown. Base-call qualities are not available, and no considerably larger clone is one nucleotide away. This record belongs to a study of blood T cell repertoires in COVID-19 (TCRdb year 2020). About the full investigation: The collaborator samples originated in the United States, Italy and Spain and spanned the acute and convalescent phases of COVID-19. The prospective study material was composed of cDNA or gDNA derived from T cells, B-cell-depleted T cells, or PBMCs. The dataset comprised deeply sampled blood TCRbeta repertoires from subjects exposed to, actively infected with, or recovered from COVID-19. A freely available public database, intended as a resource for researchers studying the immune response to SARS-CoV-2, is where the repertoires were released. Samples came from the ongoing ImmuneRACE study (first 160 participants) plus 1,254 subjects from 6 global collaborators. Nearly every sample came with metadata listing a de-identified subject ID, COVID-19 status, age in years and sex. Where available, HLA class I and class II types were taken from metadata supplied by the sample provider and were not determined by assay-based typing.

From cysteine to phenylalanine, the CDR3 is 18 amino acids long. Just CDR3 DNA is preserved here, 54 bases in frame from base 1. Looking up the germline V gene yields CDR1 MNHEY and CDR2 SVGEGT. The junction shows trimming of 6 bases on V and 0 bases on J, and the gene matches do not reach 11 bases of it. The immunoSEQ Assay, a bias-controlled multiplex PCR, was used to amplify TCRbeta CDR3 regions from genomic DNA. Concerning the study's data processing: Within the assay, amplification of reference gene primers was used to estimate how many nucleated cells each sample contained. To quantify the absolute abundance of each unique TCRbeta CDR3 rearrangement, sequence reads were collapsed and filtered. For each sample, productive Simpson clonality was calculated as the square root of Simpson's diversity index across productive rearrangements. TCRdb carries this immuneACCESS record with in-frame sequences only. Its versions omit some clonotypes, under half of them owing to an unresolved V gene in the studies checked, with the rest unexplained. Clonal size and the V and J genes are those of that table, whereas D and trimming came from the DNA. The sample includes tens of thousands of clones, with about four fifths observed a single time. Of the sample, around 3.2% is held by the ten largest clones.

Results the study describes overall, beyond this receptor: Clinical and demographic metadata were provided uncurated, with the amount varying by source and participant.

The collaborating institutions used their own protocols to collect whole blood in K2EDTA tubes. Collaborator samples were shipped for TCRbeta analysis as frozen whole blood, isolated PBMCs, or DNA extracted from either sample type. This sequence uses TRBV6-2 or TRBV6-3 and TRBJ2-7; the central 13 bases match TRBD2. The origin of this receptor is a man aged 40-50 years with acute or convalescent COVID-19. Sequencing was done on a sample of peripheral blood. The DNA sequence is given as TGTGCCAGCAGCCGAACTAGCGGGGGGGCCTCTTTCTCCTACGAGCAGTACTTC. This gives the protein CASSRTSGGASFSYEQYF.